Below are 5 T cell receptor beta chains sequenced from a single sample in a study of CD8 T cells in ankylosing spondylitis. TCRdb recomputed calls from the 5' RACE reads with MiXCR, one row per CDR3 protein. The sample consists of some 270,000 distinct CDR3 sequences, over 15% of them appearing once. The sample was blood, either unsorted or a sorted T cell fraction (not recorded which). These receptors were obtained from a male donor with ankylosing spondylitis or in good health (not recorded which).

In this sample, this clonotype turned up a few times. The chain has TRBV3-1 and TRBJ2-7; 12 bases line up with TRBD2. Germline assignment: CDR1 LGHDT and CDR2 YNNKEL (reference sequence). This CDR3 is 16 amino acids long. V shed 4 bases, J shed 5 bases, and the junction held 9 bases outside the gene matches. CDR3 residues: CASSPFASGRAHEQYF. CDR3 DNA sequence: TGTGCCAGCAGCCCTTTCGCTAGCGGGAGGGCCCACGAGCAGTACTTC.

This chain joins TRBV12-3 or TRBV12-4 and TRBJ2-7, with D perhaps given as TRBD1 or TRBD2 (6 bases each). Trimming took 5 bases from V and 1 from J, leaving 21 bases between them. The CDR3 has 17 amino acids. The CDR3 coding sequence is TGTGCCAGCAGTCCGTCCGTTGGGGGGCTCCTTTCCTACGAGCAGTACTTC. Amino acid sequence: CASSPSVGGLLSYEQYF.

The chain employs TRBV6-2 or TRBV6-3 and TRBJ2-1; TRBD1 is a possible D gene (5 bases). CDR1 MNHEY and CDR2 SVGEGT come from the germline V gene. The CDR3 contains 15 residues. Trimming removed 2 bases from V and 5 bases from J, with 13 bases in between. The CDR3 spells CASSYGQGSNNEQFF. CDR3 sequence (DNA): TGTGCCAGCAGTTACGGTCAGGGAAGTAACAATGAGCAGTTCTTC.

Many counts were recorded for this clonotype. V is TRBV7-9 and J is TRBJ1-2; a weak D match, TRBD1 (6 bases). Trimming shortened V by 7 bases and J by 6 bases, and 15 bases separated the two germline ends. The CDR3 runs to 13 residues. CDR1 is SEHNR, CDR2 FQNEAQ, per germline (reference sequence). In DNA form, the CDR3 reads TGTGCCAGCACCATGGGGGGCGGCGATGGCTACACCTTC. This encodes CASTMGGGDGYTF.

This clonotype was counted between two and nine times. The chain combines TRBV4-3 with TRBJ2-2; D possibly uses TRBD1 or TRBD2 (5 bases each). In germline, CDR1 is LGHNA, CDR2 YSLEER. The germline V and J ends were trimmed by 1 base and 4 bases, with 10 bases remaining between them. CDR3 length: 15 residues. The CDR3: CASSQAGTGTGELFF. CDR3 DNA: TGCGCCAGCAGCCAAGCCGGGACGGGCACCGGGGAGCTGTTTTTT.